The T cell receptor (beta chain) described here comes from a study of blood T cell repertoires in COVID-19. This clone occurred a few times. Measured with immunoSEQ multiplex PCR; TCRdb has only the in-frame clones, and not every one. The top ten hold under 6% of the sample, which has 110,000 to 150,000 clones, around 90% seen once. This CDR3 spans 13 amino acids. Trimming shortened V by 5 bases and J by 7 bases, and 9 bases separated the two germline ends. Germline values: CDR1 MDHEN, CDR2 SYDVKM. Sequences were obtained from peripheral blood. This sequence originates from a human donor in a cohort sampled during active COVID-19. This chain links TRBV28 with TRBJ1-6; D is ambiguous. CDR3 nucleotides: TGTGCCAGCAGTCCCCGCCGGAATTCACCCCTCCACTTT. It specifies CASSPRRNSPLHF.